This T cell receptor beta chain was observed in a study of CD8 T cells in Susac syndrome. Reverse transcription of roughly 0.45 to 1 ug RNA was performed with random hexamers. Amplification of TCR beta CDR3 across 54 Vbeta and 13 Jbeta was performed with immunoSEQ multiplex PCR. MiXCR, applied by TCRdb to the immunoSEQ multiplex PCR reads, yields one record per CDR3 protein. The sample contains about 200,000 distinct CDR3 sequences, roughly 95% of which appear only once. TCR beta was sequenced from blood CD8+ and CD4+ T cells. Negative isolation was used for CD8+ and CD4+ T cells and FACS enrichment for TEMRA cells. The sample holds one count of this clonotype. This CDR3 comprises 16 residues. With 1 base clipped from V and 2 bases from J, the junction kept 8 bases outside the gene matches. Germline V gene data show CDR1 as LGHNA and CDR2 as YNFKEQ.

The sequenced sample was CD4+ T cells from PBMCs. The sequence derives from a human donor with multiple sclerosis. The V and J genes are TRBV4-2 and TRBJ2-7; 7 bases line up with TRBD1. CDR3: CASSQVSGQRTYEQYF. The CDR3, as DNA: TGTGCCAGCAGCCAAGTGTCGGGACAGCGGACCTACGAGCAGTACTTC.